This T cell receptor beta chain was documented in a study of T cell repertoires and HLA-DP antigens (dated by TCRdb to 2016 to 2018). For the study in its entirety: Using HeLa cells transduced to present allogeneic HLA-DP, the study set up an in vitro model of CD4+ T cell alloreactivity. The two alloantigens modelled structurally similar versus dissimilar alloantigens, differing from self at one and ten peptide-binding groove amino acids, respectively. The three donors, two male and one female, ranged from the 18-to-29 to the 60-to-69 age band. Average DNA input was around 240 ng for sorted CD137+CD4+ samples, compared with roughly 1,300 ng for pre-culture CD4+ samples. The paper as a whole reports these results and caveats: Average cumulative frequency of clones undetected before culture was roughly 36% against one allele and 50.6% against the other. The naive and memory CD4+ repertoires were not analysed as separate populations. Limitations were identified as the inclusion of only a few donors, the use of a non-physiological HeLa antigen-presenting system, and the use of total CD4+ responder cells. Clonality of sorted CD137+ cells was similar against both alloantigens (roughly 0.4) and much higher than in pre-culture samples (around 0.04).

Untouched CD4+ T cells were isolated from Ficoll-separated PBMC through negative selection with magnetic beads, and an average purity of 97.7% was reached. Magnetic beads were used to isolate untouched CD4+ T cells from Ficoll-separated PBMC, giving about 97.7% purity with negligible CD8+ contamination. Peripheral blood mononuclear cells were supplied by the buffy coats of a few healthy blood donors, who served as the study donors. CMV seronegative status was shared by all three donors. Genomic DNA was extracted with the DNeasy Blood & Tissue Kit. TCRB sequencing was performed on genomic DNA from sorted CD137+CD4+ cells and pre-culture CD4+ baseline samples from each subject. A note on this clone: The clone's antigen remains unknown. No qualities accompany the bases; no much larger clone lies one base away.

V is shortened by 0 bases, J by 8 bases, and the region joining them spans 10 bases. Its CDR3 holds 13 amino acids, cysteine through phenylalanine. Only the CDR3 DNA is retained, 39 bases long and in frame from the first base. CDR1 is given as SGDLS and CDR2 as YYNGEE, both from the germline V gene. TCRB CDR3 regions were amplified with the immunoSEQ multiplex PCR using forward primers for 54 TRBV segments and reverse primers for 13 TRBJ segments. For pre-culture CD4+ samples, sequencing was done at deep resolution with a target of a few hundred thousand T cell genomes. Sequencing of amplicons was performed on an Illumina HiSeq System, and 87 bp reads covering the CDR3 were generated. For the original study's pipeline: PCR and sequencing errors in the reads were corrected, and alignment to IMGT reference sequences was used to define CDR3 regions. Synthetic template pools were used to estimate template counts and unique rearrangement counts. Clonality was computed as 1 minus Pielou's evenness. The Daley-Smith estimator was used to estimate richness. Repertoire overlap was measured with Morisita's index. Clones present in cultured samples but not detected in the pre-culture repertoire of the same donor were defined as low-abundance clones. TCRdb took this table from immuneACCESS and kept in-frame rearrangements with V and J called. Such tables lack part of the clones; where checked against another copy, unresolved V genes explain under half of the gap, and the rest is unexplained. That table is the source of V, J and clone size, and D and trimming were worked out from the DNA. The sample includes approximately 90,000 clones, with around nine tenths observed a single time. Less than 2% of the sample is in the top ten clones.

The rearranged chain carries TRBV9 and TRBJ2-3; the D gene cannot be resolved reliably. The origin of this receptor is a man aged 50 to 60 in good health and CMV-seronegative. What was sequenced was CD4+ T cells from PBMCs. CDR3 sequence: CASSVVQDGTQYF. The nucleotide sequence is given as TGTGCCAGCAGCGTAGTCCAAGACGGTACGCAGTATTTT. Outside the CDR3, residues come from the reference TRBV9 and TRBJ2-3 proteins, so the full variable domain is: DSGVTQTPKHLITATGQRVTLRCSPRSGDLSVYWYQQSLDQGLQFLIQYYNGEERAKGNILERFSAQQFPDLHSELNLSSLELGDSALYFCASSVVQDGTQYFGPGTRLTVL.